This is a list of T cell receptor beta chains from one sample in a study of control samples from healthy donors and cancer patients. Profiling relied on immunoSEQ multiplex PCR, and the TCRdb table lists in-frame clones only, not all of them. Found here are 90,000 to 150,000 clones, approximately 90% of them singletons; the top ten hold around 3.4%. Sequences were obtained from blood. All receptors come from a middle-aged man in good health. Both conserved end residues are part of each CDR3.

TRBV2,CASRGTGHTEAFF
TRBV5-8,CASRRDRGYSPLHF
TRBV24-1,CATSDARQGRDGELFF
TRBV7-6,CASSSRSYVLLDTQYF
TRBV24-1,CATSNRDRGTYAEQFF
TRBV5-1,CASSLVGGVQPPLHF
TRBV5-5,CASSLFEQGNSPLHF
TRBV10-1,CASSESRRGAANTGELFF
TRBV11-2,CASSPGIAGYTGELFF
TRBV5-1,CASSDSGTVNSPLHF
TRBV2,CASSKVANSNQPQHF
TRBV6-5,CASGNRQGGLAFF
TRBV4-1,CASSIGQGYNSPLHF
TRBV2,CASREDRGTGELFF
TRBV2,CASSEDGNSPLHF
TRBV10-3,CAIRGSGGFGEQYF
TRBV3-1/TRBV3-2,CASSQERLGLASRAYEQYF
TRBV5-5,CASSSHRTTEAFF
TRBV9,CASSVEGTSYNEQFF
TRBV30,CAWSVGGRSLGDIQYF
TRBV6-2/TRBV6-3,CASSWGGQGDSPLHF
TRBV4-1,CASSQLQGSNTEAFF
TRBV15,CATSRAGQYNEQFF
TRBV7-9,CASSSETRGDTQYF
TRBV9,CASGDGTGENEQFF
TRBV27,CASRNPGAHEQYF
TRBV18,CASSPGDQPQHF
TRBV11-3,CASSRAGYAEAFF
TRBV19,CASKVSSYNSPLHF
TRBV2,CASNRDRGKETQYF
TRBV11-3,CASSSKTGLGSGELFF
TRBV7-9,CATDPASGLSDTQYF
TRBV29-1,CSVRQGAGETQYF
TRBV18,CASSPDRGSGYTF
TRBV3-1/TRBV3-2,CASSQSHSNQPQHF
TRBV25-1,CASTPGGTSTDTQYF
TRBV5-6,CASSLDRRSGANVLTF
TRBV7-2,CASSRDPTDGYTF
TRBV7-2,CASSLNTYTEAFF
TRBV13,CASSLGEGLSEAFF
TRBV5-1,CASSLRGNSGNTIYF
TRBV5-1,CASSLGELEQYF
TRBV6-1,CASSERGGYEQYF
TRBV11-3,CASSLDLWPGGLTEAFF
TRBV9,CASSVAGTRGNTIYF
TRBV7-8,CASSPRDRGTGELFF
TRBV2,CASSKERQLNTEAFF
TRBV10-1,CATSENYGYTF
TRBV24-1,CATSDDRDPSNQPQHF
TRBV7-8,CASSFRDMSSYEQYF
TRBV2,CASPVAGSNEKLFF
TRBV7-8,CASSLRIEQFF
TRBV6-5,CASSWTGESEAFF
TRBV7-8,CASSLLRQGAYEQYF
TRBV9,CASSVGNHYSYNEQFF
TRBV28,CASSREGGVLNQPQHF
TRBV27,CASSFEGRGGLAEQYF